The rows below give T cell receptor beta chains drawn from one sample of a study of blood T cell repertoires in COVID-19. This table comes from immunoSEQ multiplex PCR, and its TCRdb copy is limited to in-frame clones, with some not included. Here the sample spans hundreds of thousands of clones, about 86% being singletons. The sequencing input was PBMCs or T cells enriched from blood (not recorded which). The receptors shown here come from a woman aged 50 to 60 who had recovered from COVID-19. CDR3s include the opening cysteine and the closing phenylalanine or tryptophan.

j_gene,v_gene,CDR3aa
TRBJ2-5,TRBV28,CASSPNLTGDEETQYF
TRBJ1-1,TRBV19,CASSPPGVNTEAFF
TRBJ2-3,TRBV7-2,CASSFWVGAADTQYF
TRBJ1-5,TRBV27,CASSLSRSGDSNQPQHF
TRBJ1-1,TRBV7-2,CASSLGTTMNTEAFF
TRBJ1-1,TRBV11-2,CASSLLWQGKMNTEAFF
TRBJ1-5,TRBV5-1,CASSLPQDGSNQPQHF
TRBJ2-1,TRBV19,CASSTQSYNEQFF
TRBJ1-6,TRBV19,CASNGAGSSSPLHF
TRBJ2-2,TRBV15,CAVWDRGATGELFF
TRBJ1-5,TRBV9,CASSEGGGNQPQHF
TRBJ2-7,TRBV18,CASSRDRDGLEQYF
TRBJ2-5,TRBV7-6,CASVPSGGAGETQYF
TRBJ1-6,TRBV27,CASSLNWGQGFSPLHF
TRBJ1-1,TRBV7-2,CASSLWRTDEAFF
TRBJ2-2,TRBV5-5,CASSISGTENTGELFF
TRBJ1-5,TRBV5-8,CASSPWDTYQPQHF